This T cell receptor beta chain comes out of a study of T cell responses to AZD1222 COVID-19 vaccine (dated by TCRdb to 2020 to 2023). Context from the whole study: TCR sequencing was performed for fewer than 250 trial participants, of whom about 210 were given two doses of AZD1222 and around 25 were given two doses of MenACWY control vaccine. Trial participants were enrolled into age subgroups of 18-55, 56-69 and 70-plus years, which contained approximately 150, 30 and 60 TCR-sequenced participants, respectively. The paper's findings and limits, for the study overall: The whole spike protein was spanned by vaccine-associated CD4 TCRs, and dominant responses were seen in regions 160-218 and 743-854. Because no day 14 peak-response samples were available, the repertoires could be characterized only after the peak T cell response. Spike-specific TCR breadth and depth rose significantly after two AZD1222 doses compared with day 0 and with MenACWY recipients. The 56-69-year group was small, and its depth increase did not reach significance, likely because of low power. Conclusions about previously exposed vaccinees are limited, since just five or six AZD1222 recipients were seropositive for SARS-CoV-2 at baseline. Participants were mostly white British and included more females than males, and it was suggested by the authors that clonal diversity may have been underestimated. Nearly half of unique spike-specific TCRs reportedly recognized epitopes outside regions mutated in the B.1.351 and B.1.1.7 variants.

This specimen's time point label, interpreted: about 28 days (+/-7) after the second vaccine dose. This sample's treatment or condition label indicates: meningococcal conjugate vaccine given as trial control. The vaccinee samples were drawn from two UK trials, COV001 and COV002, one of which was a single-blind randomized controlled phase 2/3 trial testing AZD1222 (ChAdOx1 nCoV-19) in healthy adults. For TCRbeta chain sequencing, PBMC samples from trial participants were taken at day 0 and at day 28 after the second dose. CDR1 is given as SNHLY and CDR2 as FYNNEI, both from the germline V gene. V drops 0 bases and J drops 8 bases, leaving 7 bases in between. The CDR3 holds 12 amino acids from the cysteine to the phenylalanine. CDR3 DNA only is kept here, 36 bases in frame from base 1. The CDR3 regions of human TCRbeta chains were analyzed by immunosequencing. As for the authors' bioinformatics: Repertoire TCRs were checked for matches against a reference library of SARS-CoV-2-specific TCRs that had been generated using the MIRA antigen-specificity platform. Breadth meant the fraction of unique TCRs that were SARS-CoV-2-associated, whereas depth meant the fraction of total T cells that were SARS-CoV-2-associated. Using the MIRA data, every spike-specific TCR was mapped to the spike region that the TCR reacted to and assigned to either a CD4 or a CD8 class. Log10-transformed breadth and depth values were compared by one-way ANOVA with Sidak's multiple comparisons tests. The immuneACCESS repertoire file appears here via TCRdb, limited to in-frame rearrangements. These files lack a portion of the clones; in checked studies, under half of the deficit traces to unresolved V genes, and the cause of the others is not known. That table supplies the V and J calls and clone size; D and trimming were determined from the DNA. This sample comprises some 150,000 clones, about 82% of them detected only once. The top ten clones comprise 7.9% of the sample.

With respect to this clone: The antigen it recognizes is unknown. The record has no base qualities; no much larger clone is one base away.

Sequenced material: peripheral blood, taken 28 days after the second dose of the MenACWY control vaccine. The rearrangement combines TRBV2 with TRBJ1-2; the D gene lacks a confident call. This receptor was identified in an adult who received the MenACWY meningococcal vaccine as a control. This receptor has the CDR3 CASSEALNGYTF. The sequenced DNA: TGTGCCAGCAGTGAAGCGCTTAACGGCTACACCTTC.